This T cell receptor beta chain derives from a study of blood T cell repertoires in COVID-19. Turning to the study itself: Both acute and convalescent COVID-19 samples were obtained from the United States, Italy and Spain.

V shed 1 base and J 2 bases; nucleotides not matched to a gene: 5. The CDR3 extends over 18 amino acids. Per the germline V gene, CDR1 is LGHNA and CDR2 is YSLEER. The data were produced by immunoSEQ multiplex PCR, yet TCRdb's version contains in-frame clones alone and is incomplete. The data hold roughly 280,000 clones, with approximately 86% observed a single time. Material: peripheral blood. The rearrangement uses TRBV4-3 and TRBJ2-7, with 16 bases identical to TRBD2. This TCR derives from a man aged 18 to 30 with active or convalescent COVID-19. DNA for the CDR3: TGCGCCAGCAGCCAAGGAACCGGGACTAGCGGGAGGGCCTACGAGCAGTACTTC. Its protein is CASSQGTGTSGRAYEQYF.